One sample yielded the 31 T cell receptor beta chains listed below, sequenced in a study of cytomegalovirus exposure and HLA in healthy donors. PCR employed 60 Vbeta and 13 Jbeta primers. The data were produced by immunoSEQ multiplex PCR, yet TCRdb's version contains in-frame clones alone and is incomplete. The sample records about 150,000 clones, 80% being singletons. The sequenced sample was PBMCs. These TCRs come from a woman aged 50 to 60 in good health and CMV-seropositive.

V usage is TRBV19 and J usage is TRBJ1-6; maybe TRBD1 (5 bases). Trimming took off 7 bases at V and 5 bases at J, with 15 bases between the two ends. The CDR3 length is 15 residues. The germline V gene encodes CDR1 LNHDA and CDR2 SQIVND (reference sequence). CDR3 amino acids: CASTPMGGNNSPLHF. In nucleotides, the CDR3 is TGTGCCAGTACCCCAATGGGGGGAAATAATTCACCCCTCCACTTT.

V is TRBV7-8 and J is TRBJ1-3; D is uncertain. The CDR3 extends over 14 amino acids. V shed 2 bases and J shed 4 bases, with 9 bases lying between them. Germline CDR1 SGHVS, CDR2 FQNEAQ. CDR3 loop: CASSLISLGNTIYF. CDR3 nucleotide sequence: TGTGCCAGCAGCTTAATCTCTCTGGGAAACACCATATATTTT.

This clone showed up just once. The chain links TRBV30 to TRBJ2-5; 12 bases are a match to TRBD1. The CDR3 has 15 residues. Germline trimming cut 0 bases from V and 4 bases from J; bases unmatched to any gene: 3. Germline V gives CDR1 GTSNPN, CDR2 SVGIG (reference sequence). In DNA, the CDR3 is TGTGCCTGGAGTGTAGGGACAGGGGGCGGAGAGACCCAGTACTTC. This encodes CAWSVGTGGGETQYF. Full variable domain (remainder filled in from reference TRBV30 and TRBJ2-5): SQTIHQWPATLVQPVGSPLSLECTVEGTSNPNLYWYRQAAGRGLQLLFYSVGIGQISSEVPQNLSASRPQDRQFILSSKKLLLSDSGFYLCAWSVGTGGGETQYFGPGTRLLVL.

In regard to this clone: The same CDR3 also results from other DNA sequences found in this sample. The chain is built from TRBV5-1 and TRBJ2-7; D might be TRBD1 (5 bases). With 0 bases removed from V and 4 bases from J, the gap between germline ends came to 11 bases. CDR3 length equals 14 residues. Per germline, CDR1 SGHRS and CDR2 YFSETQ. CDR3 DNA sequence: TGCGCCAGCAGCTTGGTTGGCAGGGCTTACGAGCAGTACTTC. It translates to CASSLVGRAYEQYF.

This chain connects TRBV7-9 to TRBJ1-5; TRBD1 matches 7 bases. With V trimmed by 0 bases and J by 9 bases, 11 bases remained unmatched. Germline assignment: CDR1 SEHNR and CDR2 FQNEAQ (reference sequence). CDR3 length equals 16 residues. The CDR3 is CASSLAGAQGKWPQHF. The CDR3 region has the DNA TGTGCCAGCAGCTTAGCTGGGGCACAGGGGAAGTGGCCCCAGCATTTT.

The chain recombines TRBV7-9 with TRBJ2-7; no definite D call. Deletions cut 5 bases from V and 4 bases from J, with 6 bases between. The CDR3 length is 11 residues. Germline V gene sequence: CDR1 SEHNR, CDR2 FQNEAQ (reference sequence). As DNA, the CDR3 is TGTGCCAGCAGCCCCCTTTACGAGCAGTACTTC. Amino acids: CASSPLYEQYF.

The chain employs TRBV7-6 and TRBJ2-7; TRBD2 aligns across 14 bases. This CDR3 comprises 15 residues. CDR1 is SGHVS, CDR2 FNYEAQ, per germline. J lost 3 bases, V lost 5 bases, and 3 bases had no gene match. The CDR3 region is CASSLGLAGDYEQYF. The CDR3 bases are TGTGCCAGCAGCCTGGGACTAGCGGGAGACTACGAGCAGTACTTC.

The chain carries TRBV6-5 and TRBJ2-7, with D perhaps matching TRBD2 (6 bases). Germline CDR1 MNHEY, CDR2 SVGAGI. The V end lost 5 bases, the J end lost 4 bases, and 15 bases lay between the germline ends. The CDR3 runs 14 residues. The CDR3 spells CASSNRDSIYEQYF. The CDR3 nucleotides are TGTGCCAGCAGTAACCGGGACTCCATTTACGAGCAGTACTTC.

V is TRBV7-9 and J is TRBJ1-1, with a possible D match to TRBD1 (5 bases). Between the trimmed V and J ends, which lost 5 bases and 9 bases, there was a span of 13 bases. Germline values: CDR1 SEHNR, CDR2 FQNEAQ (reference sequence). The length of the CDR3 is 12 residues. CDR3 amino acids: CASSGGKGKAFF. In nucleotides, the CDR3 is TGTGCCAGCAGCGGGGGGAAGGGGAAAGCTTTCTTT.

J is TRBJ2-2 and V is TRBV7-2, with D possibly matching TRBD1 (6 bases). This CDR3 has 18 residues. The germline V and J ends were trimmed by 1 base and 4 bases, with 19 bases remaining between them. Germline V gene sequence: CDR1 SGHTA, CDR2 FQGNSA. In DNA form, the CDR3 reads TGTGCCAGCAGCTTAGTTAGCCTCACAGGGATTGGCACCGGGGAGCTGTTTTTT. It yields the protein CASSLVSLTGIGTGELFF. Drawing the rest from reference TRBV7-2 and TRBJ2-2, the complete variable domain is GAGVSQSPSNKVTEKGKDVELRCDPISGHTALYWYRQSLGQGLEFLIYFQGNSAPDKSGLPSDRFSAERTGGSVSTLTIQRTQQEDSAVYLCASSLVSLTGIGTGELFFGEGSRLTVL.

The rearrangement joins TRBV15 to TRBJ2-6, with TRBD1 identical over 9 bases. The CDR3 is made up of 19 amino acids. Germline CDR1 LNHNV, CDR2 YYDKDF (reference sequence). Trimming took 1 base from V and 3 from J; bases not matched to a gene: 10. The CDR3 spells CATSRGPGQGMSGANVLTF. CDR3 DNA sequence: TGTGCCACCAGCAGAGGACCGGGACAGGGAATGAGTGGGGCCAACGTCCTGACTTTC. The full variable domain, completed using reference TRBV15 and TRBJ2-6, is DAMVIQNPRYQVTQFGKPVTLSCSQTLNHNVMYWYQQKSSQAPKLLFHYYDKDFNNEADTPDNFQSRRPNTSFCFLDIRSPGLGDTAMYLCATSRGPGQGMSGANVLTFGAGSRLTVL.

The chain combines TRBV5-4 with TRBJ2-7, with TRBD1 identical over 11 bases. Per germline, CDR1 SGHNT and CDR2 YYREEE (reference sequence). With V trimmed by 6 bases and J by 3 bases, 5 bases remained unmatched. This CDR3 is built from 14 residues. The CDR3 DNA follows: TGTGCCAGCACCCCCGGGACAGGGGGCTACGAGCAGTACTTC. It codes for CASTPGTGGYEQYF.

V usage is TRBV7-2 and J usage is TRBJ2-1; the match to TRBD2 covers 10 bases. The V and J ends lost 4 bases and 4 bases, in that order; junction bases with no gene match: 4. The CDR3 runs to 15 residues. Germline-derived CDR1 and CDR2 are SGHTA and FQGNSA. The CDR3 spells CASSSSGGGYNEQFF. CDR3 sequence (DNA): TGTGCCAGCAGCTCCAGCGGGGGGGGGTACAATGAGCAGTTCTTC. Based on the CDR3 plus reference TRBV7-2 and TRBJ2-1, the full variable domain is GAGVSQSPSNKVTEKGKDVELRCDPISGHTALYWYRQSLGQGLEFLIYFQGNSAPDKSGLPSDRFSAERTGGSVSTLTIQRTQQEDSAVYLCASSSSGGGYNEQFFGPGTRLTVL.

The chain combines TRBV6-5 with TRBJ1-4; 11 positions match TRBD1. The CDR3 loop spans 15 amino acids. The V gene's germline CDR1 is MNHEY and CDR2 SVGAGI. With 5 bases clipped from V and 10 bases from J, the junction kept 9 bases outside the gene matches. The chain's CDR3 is CASSRGQGGRGKLFF. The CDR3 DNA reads TGTGCCAGCAGTAGGGGACAGGGGGGACGTGGAAAACTGTTTTTT.

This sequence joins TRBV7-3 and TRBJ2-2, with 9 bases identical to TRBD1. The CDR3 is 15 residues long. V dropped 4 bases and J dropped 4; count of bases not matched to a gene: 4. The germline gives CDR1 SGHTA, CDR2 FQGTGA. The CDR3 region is CASSSGTGITGELFF. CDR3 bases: TGTGCCAGCAGCTCCGGGACAGGGATCACCGGGGAGCTGTTTTTT.

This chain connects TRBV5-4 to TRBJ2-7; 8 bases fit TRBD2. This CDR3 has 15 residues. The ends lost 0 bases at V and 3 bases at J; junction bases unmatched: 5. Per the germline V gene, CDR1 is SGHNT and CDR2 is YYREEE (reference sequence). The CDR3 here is CASSLGGGPYYEQYF. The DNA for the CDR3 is TGTGCCAGCAGCTTGGGCGGGGGGCCGTACTACGAGCAGTACTTC.

The CDR3: CASSKDRSNYGYTF. The CDR3 DNA is TGTGCCAGCAGTAAGGACAGGAGCAACTATGGCTACACCTTC. The chain employs TRBV5-8 and TRBJ1-2, with 7 bases fitting TRBD1. The J segment lost 2 bases and the V segment lost 5 bases, leaving 6 bases of the junction unmatched. This CDR3 has 14 residues. Germline loops: CDR1 SGHTS, CDR2 YDEGEE.

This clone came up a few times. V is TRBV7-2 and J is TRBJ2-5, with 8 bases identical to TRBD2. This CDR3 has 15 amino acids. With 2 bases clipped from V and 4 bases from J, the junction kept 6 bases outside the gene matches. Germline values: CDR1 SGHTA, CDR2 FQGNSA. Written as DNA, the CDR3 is TGTGCCAGCAGCTTACGTCGGGGGGGCCGAGAGACCCAGTACTTC. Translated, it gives CASSLRRGGRETQYF. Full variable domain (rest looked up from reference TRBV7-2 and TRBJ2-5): GAGVSQSPSNKVTEKGKDVELRCDPISGHTALYWYRQSLGQGLEFLIYFQGNSAPDKSGLPSDRFSAERTGGSVSTLTIQRTQQEDSAVYLCASSLRRGGRETQYFGPGTRLLVL.

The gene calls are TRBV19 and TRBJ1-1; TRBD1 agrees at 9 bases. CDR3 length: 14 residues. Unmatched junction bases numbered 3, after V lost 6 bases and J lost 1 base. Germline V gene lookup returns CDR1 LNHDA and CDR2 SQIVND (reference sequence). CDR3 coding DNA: TGTGCCAGTAGGAGGGACAGGGCGAACACTGAAGCTTTCTTT. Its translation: CASRRDRANTEAFF. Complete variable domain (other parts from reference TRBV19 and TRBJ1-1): DGGITQSPKYLFRKEGQNVTLSCEQNLNHDAMYWYRQDPGQGLRLIYYSQIVNDFQKGDIAEGYSVSREKKESFPLTVTSAQKNPTAFYLCASRRDRANTEAFFGQGTRLTVV.

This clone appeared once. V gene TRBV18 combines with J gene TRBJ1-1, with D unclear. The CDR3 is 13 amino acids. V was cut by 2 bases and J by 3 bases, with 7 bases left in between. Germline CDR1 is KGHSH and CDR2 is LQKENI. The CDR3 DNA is TGTGCCAGCTCACCAGTCGGGGACACTGAAGCTTTCTTT. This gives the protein CASSPVGDTEAFF.

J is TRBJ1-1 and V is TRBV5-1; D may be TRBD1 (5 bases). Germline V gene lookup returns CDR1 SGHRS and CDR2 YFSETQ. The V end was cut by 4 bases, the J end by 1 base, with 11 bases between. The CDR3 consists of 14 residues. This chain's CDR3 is CASSVGGGNTEAFF. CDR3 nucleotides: TGCGCCAGCAGCGTTGGGGGGGGGAACACTGAAGCTTTCTTT.

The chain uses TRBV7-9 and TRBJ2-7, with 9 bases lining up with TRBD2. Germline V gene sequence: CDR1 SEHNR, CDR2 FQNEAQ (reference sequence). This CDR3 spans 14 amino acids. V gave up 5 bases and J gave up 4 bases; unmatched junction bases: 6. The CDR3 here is CASSQGLAAYEQYF. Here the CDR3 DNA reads TGTGCCAGCAGCCAGGGACTAGCTGCGTACGAGCAGTACTTC.

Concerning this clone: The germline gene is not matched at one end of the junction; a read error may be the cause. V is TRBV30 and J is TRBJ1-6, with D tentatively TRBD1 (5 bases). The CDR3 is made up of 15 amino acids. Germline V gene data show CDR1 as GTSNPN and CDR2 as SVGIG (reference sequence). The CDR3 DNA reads TGTGCCTGGACTAGGGAGGGGTCCTATAATTCACCCCCCCACTTT. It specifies CAWTREGSYNSPPHF.

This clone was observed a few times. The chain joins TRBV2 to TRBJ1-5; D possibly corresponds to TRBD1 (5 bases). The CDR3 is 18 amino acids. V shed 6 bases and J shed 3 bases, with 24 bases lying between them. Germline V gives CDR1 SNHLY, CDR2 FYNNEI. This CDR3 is CASRGGDSSFAHNQPQHF. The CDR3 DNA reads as TGTGCCAGCAGGGGCGGGGACTCTTCGTTCGCTCACAATCAGCCCCAGCATTTT.

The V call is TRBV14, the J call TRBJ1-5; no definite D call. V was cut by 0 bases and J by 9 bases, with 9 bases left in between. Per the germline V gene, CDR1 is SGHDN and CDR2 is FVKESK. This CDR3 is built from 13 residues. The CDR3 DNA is TGTGCCAGCAGCCAAGATCTACGGGGGCCCCAGCATTTT. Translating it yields CASSQDLRGPQHF.

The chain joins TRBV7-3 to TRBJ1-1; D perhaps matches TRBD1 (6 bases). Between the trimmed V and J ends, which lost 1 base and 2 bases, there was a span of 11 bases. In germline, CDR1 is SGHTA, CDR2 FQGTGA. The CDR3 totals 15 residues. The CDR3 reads CASSLMARGNTEAFF. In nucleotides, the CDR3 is TGTGCCAGCAGCTTAATGGCCAGGGGCAACACTGAAGCTTTCTTT. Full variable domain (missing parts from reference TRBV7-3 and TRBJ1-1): GAGVSQTPSNKVTEKGKYVELRCDPISGHTALYWYRQSLGQGPEFLIYFQGTGAADDSGLPNDRFFAVRPEGSVSTLKIQRTERGDSAVYLCASSLMARGNTEAFFGQGTRLTVV.

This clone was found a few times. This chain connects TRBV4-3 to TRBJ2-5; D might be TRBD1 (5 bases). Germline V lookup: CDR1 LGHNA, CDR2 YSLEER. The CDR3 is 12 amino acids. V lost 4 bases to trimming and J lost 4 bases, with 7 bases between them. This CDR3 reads CASSPRGETQYF. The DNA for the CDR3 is TGCGCCAGCAGCCCAAGGGGAGAGACCCAGTACTTC.

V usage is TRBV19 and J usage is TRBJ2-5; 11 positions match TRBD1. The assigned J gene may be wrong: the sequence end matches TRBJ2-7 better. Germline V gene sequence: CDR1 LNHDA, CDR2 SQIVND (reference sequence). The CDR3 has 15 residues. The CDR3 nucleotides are TGTGCCAGTAGTCCTCTGGACAGGGGGCCCTACGAGCAGTACTTC. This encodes CASSPLDRGPYEQYF.

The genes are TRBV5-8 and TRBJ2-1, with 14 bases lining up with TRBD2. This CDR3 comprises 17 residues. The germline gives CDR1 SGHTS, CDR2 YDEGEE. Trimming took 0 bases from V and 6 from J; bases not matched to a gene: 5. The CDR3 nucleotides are TGTGCCAGCAGCTTGGTTCGACTAGCGGGAGGGGGCAATGAGCAGTTCTTC. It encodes CASSLVRLAGGGNEQFF.

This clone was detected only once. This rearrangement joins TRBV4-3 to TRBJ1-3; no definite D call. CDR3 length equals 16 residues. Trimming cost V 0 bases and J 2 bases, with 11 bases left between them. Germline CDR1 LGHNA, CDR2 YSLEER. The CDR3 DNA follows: TGCGCCAGCAGCCAAGATTCTTCAGTTCCTGGAAACACCATATATTTT. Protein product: CASSQDSSVPGNTIYF.

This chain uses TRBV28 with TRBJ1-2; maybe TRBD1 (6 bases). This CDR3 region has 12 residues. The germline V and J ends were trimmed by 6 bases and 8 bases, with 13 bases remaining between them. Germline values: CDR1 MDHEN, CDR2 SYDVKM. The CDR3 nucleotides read TGTGCCAGCAGAGCCCCGGGGGGCGGCTACACCTTC. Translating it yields CASRAPGGGYTF.